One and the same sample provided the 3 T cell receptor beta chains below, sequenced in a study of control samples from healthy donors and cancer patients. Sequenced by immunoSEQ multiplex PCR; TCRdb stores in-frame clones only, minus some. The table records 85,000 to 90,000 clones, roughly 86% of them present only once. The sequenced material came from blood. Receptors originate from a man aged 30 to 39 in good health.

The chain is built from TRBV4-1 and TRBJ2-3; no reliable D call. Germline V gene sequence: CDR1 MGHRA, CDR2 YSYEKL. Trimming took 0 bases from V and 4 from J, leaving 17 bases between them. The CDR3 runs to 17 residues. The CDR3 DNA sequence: TGCGCCAGCAGCCAAGATTCGGATAGCTCCCCTCCAGATACGCAGTATTTT. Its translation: CASSQDSDSSPPDTQYF.

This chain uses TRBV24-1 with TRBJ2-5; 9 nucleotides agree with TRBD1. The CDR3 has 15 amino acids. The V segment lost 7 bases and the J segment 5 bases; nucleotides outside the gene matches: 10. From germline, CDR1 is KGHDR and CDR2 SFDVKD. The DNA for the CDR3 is TGTGCCACCAGCAGTAGGACAGGGGCAATCGAGACCCAGTACTTC. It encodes CATSSRTGAIETQYF.

CDR3 in DNA: TGTGCCAGCAGCCCGCCCGGGACATTTAACTATGGCTACACCTTC. It translates to CASSPPGTFNYGYTF. V gene TRBV5-6 combines with J gene TRBJ1-2; possible D gene TRBD1, 6 bases. CDR1 is SGHDT and CDR2 is YYEEEE in the germline V gene. The CDR3 runs 15 residues. V was shortened by 4 bases and J by 1 base, with 14 bases between the two germline ends.